The present T cell receptor beta chain was sequenced within a study of control samples from healthy donors and cancer patients (dated by TCRdb to the early 2020s). On this clone: The clone's antigen remains unknown. There are no base qualities to consult, and no much larger clone falls within one base.

CDR1 and CDR2, looked up from the germline V gene, are LGHNA and YSLEER. The CDR3 runs 13 residues from the cysteine to the phenylalanine. Just the 39-base CDR3 DNA is kept, in frame starting at base 1. V is reduced by 5 bases and J by 1 base, leaving a spacing of 8 bases between them. Library prep was done by the immunoSEQ multiplex PCR assay. Drawn from immuneACCESS, this table holds only the in-frame rearrangements with V and J called that TCRdb kept. Clones are partly lost; checked studies trace under half to an unresolved V gene and leave the rest unexplained. The sample table lists roughly 120,000 clones, approximately 91% of them with a count of one. 7.8% of the sample comes from the top ten.

The TCR comes from a woman aged 18-29 years in good health. The chain couples TRBV4-3 to TRBJ2-5; the D gene is not confidently resolved. The sample taken for sequencing was blood. The DNA sequence is as follows: TGCGCCAGCAGCAGGCAGCTCCAAGAGACCCAGTACTTC. This translates into CASSRQLQETQYF.